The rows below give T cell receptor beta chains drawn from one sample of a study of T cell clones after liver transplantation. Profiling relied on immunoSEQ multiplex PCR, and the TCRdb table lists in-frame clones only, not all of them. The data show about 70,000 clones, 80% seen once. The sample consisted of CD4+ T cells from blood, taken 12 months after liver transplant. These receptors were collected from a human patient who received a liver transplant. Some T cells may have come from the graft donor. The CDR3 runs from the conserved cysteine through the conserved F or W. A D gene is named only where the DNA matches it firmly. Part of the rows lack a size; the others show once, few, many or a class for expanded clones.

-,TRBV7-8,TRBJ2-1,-,TGTGCCAGCAGCTTAGAATCGCGGGCGACCCCTCGGAATGAGCAGTTCTTC,CASSLESRATPRNEQFF
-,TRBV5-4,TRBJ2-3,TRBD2,TGTGCCAGCAGCTCACAAGCGGGAGTTGCAGATACGCAGTATTTT,CASSSQAGVADTQYF
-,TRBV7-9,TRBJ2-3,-,TGTGCCAGCAGCCCATTAGGCGCGCAGTATTTT,CASSPLGAQYF
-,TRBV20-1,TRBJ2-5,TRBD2,TGCAGAGGGACTATCCAAGAGACCCAGTACTTC,CRGTIQETQYF
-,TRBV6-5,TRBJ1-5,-,TGTGCCAGCAGCCCTCGGGGGGGCAACCAGCCCCAGCATTTT,CASSPRGGNQPQHF
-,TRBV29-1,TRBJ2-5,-,TGCAGCGTTGAAAGCCCACGCGGTCGGGAGACCCAGTACTTC,CSVESPRGRETQYF
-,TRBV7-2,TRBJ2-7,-,TGTGCCAGCAGCCGGGGATACGAGCAGTACTTC,CASSRGYEQYF
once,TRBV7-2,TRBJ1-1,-,TGTGCCAGCAGCTTGGCAGGGGCGAACACTGAAGCTTTCTTT,CASSLAGANTEAFF
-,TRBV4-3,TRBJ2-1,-,TGCGCCAGCAGCCAAGTAGGGGGGAGGGACCGTGAGCAGTTCTTC,CASSQVGGRDREQFF
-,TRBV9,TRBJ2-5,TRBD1,TGTGCCAGCAGCATGGGACAGGGAGAGACCCAGTACTTC,CASSMGQGETQYF
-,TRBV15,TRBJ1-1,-,TGTGCCACCAGCAGGGCAGAGAACACTGAAGCTTTCTTT,CATSRAENTEAFF
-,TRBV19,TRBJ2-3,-,TGTGCCAGTAGTTTCGGAAATGTCCCCTGGGCTTTT,CASSFGNVPWAF
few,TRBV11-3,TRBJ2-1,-,TGTGCCAGCAGCTTAGAGCCCCCGGGGAGCCCCCGGTACGAGCAGTTCTTC,CASSLEPPGSPRYEQFF
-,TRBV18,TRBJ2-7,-,TGTGCCAGCTCAGAACACCACGAGCAGTACTTC,CASSEHHEQYF
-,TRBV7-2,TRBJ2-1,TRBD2,TGTGCCAGCAGCCCACGGAGCGGGAGAGGTGAGCAGTTCTTC,CASSPRSGRGEQFF
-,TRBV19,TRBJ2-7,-,TGTGCCAGTAGTATTAGGGCGGGTCCTGCCTACGAGCAGTACTTC,CASSIRAGPAYEQYF
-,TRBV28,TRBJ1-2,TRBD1,TGTGCCAGCAACCCCAGGGGGCTTGTAGGTGGCTACACCTTC,CASNPRGLVGGYTF
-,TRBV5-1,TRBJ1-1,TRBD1,TGCGCCAGCAGCCTACATCCGGGACAGGCGAACACTGAAGCTTTCTTT,CASSLHPGQANTEAFF
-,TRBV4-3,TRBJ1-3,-,TGCGCCAGCAGCCAAGATCAAGGGAACACCATATATTTT,CASSQDQGNTIYF
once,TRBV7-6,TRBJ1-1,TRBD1,TGTGCCAGCAGCCGGGGACAGGGGGCGAACACTGAAGCTTTCTTT,CASSRGQGANTEAFF
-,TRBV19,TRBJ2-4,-,TGTGCCAGTAGTATCCAATTTGAGGGGGGCGCCAAAAACATTCAGTACTTC,CASSIQFEGGAKNIQYF
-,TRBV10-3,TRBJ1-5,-,TGTGCCAGCAGTGAGCCAGGGATAAGCAATCAGCCCCAGCATTTT,CASSEPGISNQPQHF
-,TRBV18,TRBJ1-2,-,TGTGCCAGCTCACCCCAGACAGCTGGCTACACCTTC,CASSPQTAGYTF
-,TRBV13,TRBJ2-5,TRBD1,TGTGCCAGCAGGTCCACGGGGACAGCAAAAGAGACCCAGTACTTC,CASRSTGTAKETQYF
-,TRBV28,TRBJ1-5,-,TGTGCCAGCAGTTTAGCGTTCTTCCTGGCCAGCAATCAGCCCCAGCATTTT,CASSLAFFLASNQPQHF
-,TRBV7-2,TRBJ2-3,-,TGTGCCAGCGGTGGGGCAGATACGCAGTATTTT,CASGGADTQYF
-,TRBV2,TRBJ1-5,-,TGTGCCAGCAGTGAGGTGTCGGGAGATCAGCCCCAGCATTTT,CASSEVSGDQPQHF
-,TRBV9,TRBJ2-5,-,TGTGCCAGCAGCTCTCAGGTTAACCAAGAGACCCAGTACTTC,CASSSQVNQETQYF